Each of the 11 T cell receptor beta chains below was sequenced from the same sample in a study of blood T cell repertoires in COVID-19. The data were produced by immunoSEQ multiplex PCR, yet TCRdb's version contains in-frame clones alone and is incomplete. The table includes tens of thousands of clones, around 90% detected once. The sequenced material came from peripheral blood. These receptors were collected from a man in his sixties with acute or convalescent COVID-19.

This clone turned up a few times. The chain joins TRBV29-1 to TRBJ1-2; a possible D gene is TRBD1 (5 bases). The CDR3 sequence is 13 residues long. Germline V CDR1 and CDR2: SQVTM, ANQGSEA. Trimming removed 3 bases from V and 3 bases from J, with 11 bases in between. In DNA form, the CDR3 reads TGCAGCGTTGAGGGGGGAGAGCACTATGGCTACACCTTC. It encodes CSVEGGEHYGYTF.

This rearrangement joins TRBV9 to TRBJ1-3, with unresolved D. The CDR3 consists of 14 residues. The V gene lost 0 bases and the J gene lost 4 bases, with 8 bases spanning the gap. The germline gives CDR1 SGDLS, CDR2 YYNGEE. CDR3 coding DNA: TGTGCCAGCAGCGTAGGAGGAACGGGAAACACCATATATTTT. It specifies CASSVGGTGNTIYF.

The V gene is TRBV12-3 or TRBV12-4, the J gene TRBJ1-4; maybe TRBD1 (5 bases). Trimming left V 5 bases short and J 8 bases short, with 12 bases between. The CDR3 spans 13 residues. DNA of the CDR3: TGTGCCAGCAGTCCACGCGGGGGGGAAAAACTGTTTTTT. Translation: CASSPRGGEKLFF.

The chain has TRBV6-5 and TRBJ2-7; 8 bases align to TRBD1. The CDR3 is made up of 16 amino acids. V lost 0 bases, J lost 5 bases, and 9 bases stayed unmatched. The germline V gene encodes CDR1 MNHEY and CDR2 SVGAGI. The CDR3 DNA follows: TGTGCCAGCAGTTACTCGAGACAGGGGAGTAGGGACGAGCAGTACTTC. It translates to CASSYSRQGSRDEQYF.

This chain joins TRBV16 and TRBJ2-1; D possibly corresponds to TRBD1 (5 bases). Trimming took 4 bases from V and 3 from J, leaving 13 bases between them. The CDR3 is 15 residues long. Germline V gene lookup returns CDR1 KGHSY and CDR2 FQNENV. In DNA, the CDR3 is TGTGCCAGCAGCCCAAATAGACAGAACTACAATGAGCAGTTCTTC. Translation gives CASSPNRQNYNEQFF.

This clone was detected a few times. The rearrangement uses TRBV7-8 and TRBJ1-2; no clear D gene. The V gene's germline CDR1 is SGHVS and CDR2 FQNEAQ. The ends were cut back, 6 bases at V and 2 bases at J, with 10 bases in the middle. This CDR3 is 13 amino acids long. The CDR3 DNA reads TGTGCCAGCAGAATGGGAGTAAACTATGGCTACACCTTC. The encoded protein is CASRMGVNYGYTF.

The V gene is TRBV30, the J gene TRBJ1-1; the D is unclear. The CDR3 extends over 13 amino acids. V was clipped by 0 bases and J by 8 bases, with 13 bases between them. Per germline, CDR1 GTSNPN and CDR2 SVGIG (reference sequence). CDR3 sequence: CAWSVWAASEAFF. CDR3 DNA: TGTGCCTGGAGTGTATGGGCAGCTAGCGAAGCTTTCTTT.

This chain connects TRBV2 to TRBJ1-4, with D perhaps TRBD1 (5 bases). The CDR3 runs to 14 residues. Germline CDR1 and CDR2: SNHLY and FYNNEI. V was trimmed by 4 bases and J by 7 bases, leaving 13 bases between them. The chain's CDR3 is CASSAARASEKLFF. For the CDR3, the DNA is TGTGCCAGCAGTGCAGCCAGGGCAAGTGAAAAACTGTTTTTT.

Only a few counts were recorded for this clone. V gene TRBV5-1 combines with J gene TRBJ1-2; weak D call: TRBD1 (6 bases). Germline CDR1 and CDR2: SGHRS and YFSETQ. The V end lost 0 bases, the J end lost 8 bases, and 14 bases lay between the germline ends. The CDR3 extends over 14 amino acids. CDR3 residues: CASSLATGLGGYTF. The CDR3 region has the DNA TGCGCCAGCAGCTTGGCTACAGGGCTTGGAGGCTACACCTTC.

This clone was found a few times. The chain couples TRBV7-2 to TRBJ1-5, with D hard to call. Germline lookup yields CDR1 SGHTA and CDR2 FQGNSA. V dropped 3 bases and J dropped 6 bases, with 9 bases sitting between them. The CDR3 extends over 13 amino acids. In DNA form, the CDR3 reads TGTGCCAGCAGCTTGGGTACAGCTCAGCCCCAGCATTTT. The encoded protein is CASSLGTAQPQHF.

The chain recombines TRBV6-5 with TRBJ1-2; TRBD1 matches 8 bases. This CDR3 is built from 11 residues. Germline-derived CDR1 and CDR2 are MNHEY and SVGAGI. The ends lost 7 bases at V and 8 bases at J; junction bases unmatched: 3. DNA for the CDR3: TGTGCCAGCACGGACAGGGCAGGCTACACCTTC. It yields the protein CASTDRAGYTF.